This is a list of T cell receptor beta chains from one sample in a study of blood T cells in healthy people across ages. MiXCR, run by TCRdb on the 5' RACE reads, gives a single entry per CDR3 protein. The sample contains more than 650,000 distinct CDR3 sequences, about a fifth of which appear only once. The sample comprised blood. The source of these receptors is a man in his 70s in good health. Each CDR3 is given with its conserved first and last residue. The order of the fields is J gene, clone size, D gene, V gene, CDR3 DNA, CDR3 protein. The D gene is left open where the match is weak. For some rows the clone size is stated as once, few or many, or as a class when expanded; others skip it.

TRBJ2-4	.	.	TRBV19	TGTGCCAGTAGTCACACAAAACTAGCCAAAAACATTCAGTACTTC	CASSHTKLAKNIQYF
TRBJ2-3	.	.	TRBV3-1	TGTGCCAGCAGCCAAGGACTGAATACGCAGTATTTT	CASSQGLNTQYF
TRBJ2-3	.	.	TRBV7-6	TGTGCCAGCAGCCGGGACCTAGAGGATACGCAGTATTTT	CASSRDLEDTQYF
TRBJ1-4	few	.	TRBV6-1	TGTGCCAGCAGGGAAGGGACGGGCGCGAATGAAAAACTGTTTTTT	CASREGTGANEKLFF
TRBJ1-6	few	.	TRBV10-2	TGCGCCAGCAGTGAGATTGGAGTCCTTAATTCACCCCTCCACTTT	CASSEIGVLNSPLHF
TRBJ1-1	few	TRBD1	TRBV29-1	TGCAGCGTAAGACAAGGACAGGGGTTTTCGAACACTGAAGCTTTCTTT	CSVRQGQGFSNTEAFF
TRBJ2-1	few	TRBD2	TRBV29-1	TGCAGCGTTGAGTGGTCGGGAGGGTCCTCCTACAATGAGCAGTTCTTC	CSVEWSGGSSYNEQFF
TRBJ1-2	few	TRBD1	TRBV15	TGTGCCACCAGCAGAGCGAAAGTAGGGGGCGCAAGGTATGGCTACACCTTC	CATSRAKVGGARYGYTF
TRBJ2-1	.	.	TRBV15	TGTGCCACCAGCAGAGATTATGACGGAGTCTACGAGCAGTTCTTC	CATSRDYDGVYEQFF
TRBJ2-5	few	.	TRBV5-1	TGCGCCAGCAGCTTGGACAGACCCATACAAGAGACCCAGTACTTC	CASSLDRPIQETQYF
TRBJ2-7	.	.	TRBV12-3/TRBV12-4	TGTGCCAGCAGACCCCCCGGGGGATACTCCTACGAGCAGTACTTC	CASRPPGGYSYEQYF
TRBJ2-3	few	TRBD2	TRBV10-3	TGTGCCATCAGTTCAGCGGGAGGGCCCTCGACAGATACGCAGTATTTT	CAISSAGGPSTDTQYF
TRBJ1-1	.	.	TRBV5-6	TGTGCCAGCAGCTTTTTGTCACAGGCTAAGACTGAAGCTTTCTTT	CASSFLSQAKTEAFF
TRBJ2-5	few	.	TRBV29-1	TGCAGCGTTGATAGCTCTAGCCTCCAAGAGACCCAGTACTTC	CSVDSSSLQETQYF
TRBJ1-2	few	.	TRBV7-2	TGTGCCAGTCAGCGATCGACAGCTAACTATGGCTACACCTTC	CASQRSTANYGYTF
TRBJ2-4	.	.	TRBV28	TGTGCCAGCAGTGGGGAAGGCTCGGTCAAAAACATTCAGTACTTC	CASSGEGSVKNIQYF
TRBJ2-3	many	.	TRBV12-3/TRBV12-4	TGTGCCAGCAGTTTGGCGAACACAGATACGCAGTATTTT	CASSLANTDTQYF
TRBJ1-2	.	TRBD1	TRBV12-3/TRBV12-4	TGTGCCAGCAGTTTCCAGGGGGCGCCTTACTATGGCTACACCTTC	CASSFQGAPYYGYTF
TRBJ2-2	few	TRBD1	TRBV10-2	TGCGACCAGGGGGCAATCACCGGGGAGCTGTTTTTT	CDQGAITGELFF
TRBJ2-1	.	TRBD2	TRBV7-2	TGTGCCAGCAGCTTCACGGGGGGAAACAATGAGCAGTTCTTC	CASSFTGGNNEQFF
TRBJ1-1	.	TRBD1	TRBV29-1	TGCAGCGTTCAACGACAGGGGCGCACGGACACTGAAGCTTTCTTT	CSVQRQGRTDTEAFF
TRBJ1-1	.	.	TRBV6-6	TGTGCCAGCAGTTACTCCACGACAGGTATGAACACTGAAGCTTTCTTT	CASSYSTTGMNTEAFF
TRBJ2-5	.	.	TRBV20-1	TGCAGTAACAGTCCGCGGAGGGAGACCCAGTACTTC	CSNSPRRETQYF
TRBJ1-5	few	TRBD1	TRBV20-1	TGCAGTGCTAGGCCCGGGACAGGGGGTAGTCAGCCCCAGCATTTT	CSARPGTGGSQPQHF
TRBJ2-2	few	.	TRBV6-1	TGTGCCAGCAAACTTCGGGTTCAGGGGATATGGAACACCGGGGAGCTGTTTTTT	CASKLRVQGIWNTGELFF
TRBJ2-1	.	.	TRBV12-3/TRBV12-4	TGTGCCAGCAGTTTTTCCAGTAACAATGAGCAGTTCTTC	CASSFSSNNEQFF